This T cell receptor beta chain appears in the sequencing data of a study of T cells in Graves' hyperthyroidism and ophthalmopathy. Many counts were recorded for this clonotype. V lost 5 bases and J 4 bases, leaving 17 bases between the germline ends. Germline V gene sequence: CDR1 MDHEN, CDR2 SYDVKM. This CDR3 comprises 15 residues. Using RNA transcripts as the source, TCR beta CDR3 regions were amplified. An initial round of RT-PCR targeting the TCR CDR3 relied on the HTBI primer set. From the multiplex PCR reads, TCRdb called clonotypes with MiXCR, one entry per CDR3 protein. The data contain fewer than 900,000 distinct CDR3 sequences, about 15% of them seen just once; the ten biggest clones take up around 8%.

This sequence originates from a man aged 18 to 35 with Graves' hyperthyroidism. V usage is TRBV28 and J usage is TRBJ1-2, with D hard to call. Specimen: blood. CDR3 nucleotide sequence: TGTGCCAGCAGTCCGTTTAAGTGGGCAAGCTATGGCTACACCTTC. Its translation is CASSPFKWASYGYTF.